This T cell receptor (beta chain) was identified during a study of shared clonotypes between healthy human individuals. Whole-study results and caveats: Several donors held approximately 4.6% of naive CD4 clonotypes in common.

About this clone itself: Antigen specificity is unknown.

Using immunoSEQ multiplex PCR, the repertoire was profiled, and TCRdb retains in-frame clones only, with some absent. The sample carries a few million clones, 80% to 95% recorded once. The clonotype comes from a man aged 18 to 30 in good health. Some clones in this sample may be carry-over from other donors' samples. The specimen sequenced was naive CD4+ T cells from PBMCs. Subset given: CD45RA+ positively selected.

The CDR3 is CASGTPGNEQFF. In nucleotides, the CDR3 is TGTGCCAGCGGAACCCCGGGGAATGAGCAGTTCTTC. This chain uses TRBV28 with TRBJ2-1; a possible D gene is TRBD2 (5 bases). This CDR3 is built from 12 residues. The germline V gene encodes CDR1 MDHEN and CDR2 SYDVKM. Between the trimmed V and J ends, which lost 8 bases and 7 bases, there was a span of 12 bases.